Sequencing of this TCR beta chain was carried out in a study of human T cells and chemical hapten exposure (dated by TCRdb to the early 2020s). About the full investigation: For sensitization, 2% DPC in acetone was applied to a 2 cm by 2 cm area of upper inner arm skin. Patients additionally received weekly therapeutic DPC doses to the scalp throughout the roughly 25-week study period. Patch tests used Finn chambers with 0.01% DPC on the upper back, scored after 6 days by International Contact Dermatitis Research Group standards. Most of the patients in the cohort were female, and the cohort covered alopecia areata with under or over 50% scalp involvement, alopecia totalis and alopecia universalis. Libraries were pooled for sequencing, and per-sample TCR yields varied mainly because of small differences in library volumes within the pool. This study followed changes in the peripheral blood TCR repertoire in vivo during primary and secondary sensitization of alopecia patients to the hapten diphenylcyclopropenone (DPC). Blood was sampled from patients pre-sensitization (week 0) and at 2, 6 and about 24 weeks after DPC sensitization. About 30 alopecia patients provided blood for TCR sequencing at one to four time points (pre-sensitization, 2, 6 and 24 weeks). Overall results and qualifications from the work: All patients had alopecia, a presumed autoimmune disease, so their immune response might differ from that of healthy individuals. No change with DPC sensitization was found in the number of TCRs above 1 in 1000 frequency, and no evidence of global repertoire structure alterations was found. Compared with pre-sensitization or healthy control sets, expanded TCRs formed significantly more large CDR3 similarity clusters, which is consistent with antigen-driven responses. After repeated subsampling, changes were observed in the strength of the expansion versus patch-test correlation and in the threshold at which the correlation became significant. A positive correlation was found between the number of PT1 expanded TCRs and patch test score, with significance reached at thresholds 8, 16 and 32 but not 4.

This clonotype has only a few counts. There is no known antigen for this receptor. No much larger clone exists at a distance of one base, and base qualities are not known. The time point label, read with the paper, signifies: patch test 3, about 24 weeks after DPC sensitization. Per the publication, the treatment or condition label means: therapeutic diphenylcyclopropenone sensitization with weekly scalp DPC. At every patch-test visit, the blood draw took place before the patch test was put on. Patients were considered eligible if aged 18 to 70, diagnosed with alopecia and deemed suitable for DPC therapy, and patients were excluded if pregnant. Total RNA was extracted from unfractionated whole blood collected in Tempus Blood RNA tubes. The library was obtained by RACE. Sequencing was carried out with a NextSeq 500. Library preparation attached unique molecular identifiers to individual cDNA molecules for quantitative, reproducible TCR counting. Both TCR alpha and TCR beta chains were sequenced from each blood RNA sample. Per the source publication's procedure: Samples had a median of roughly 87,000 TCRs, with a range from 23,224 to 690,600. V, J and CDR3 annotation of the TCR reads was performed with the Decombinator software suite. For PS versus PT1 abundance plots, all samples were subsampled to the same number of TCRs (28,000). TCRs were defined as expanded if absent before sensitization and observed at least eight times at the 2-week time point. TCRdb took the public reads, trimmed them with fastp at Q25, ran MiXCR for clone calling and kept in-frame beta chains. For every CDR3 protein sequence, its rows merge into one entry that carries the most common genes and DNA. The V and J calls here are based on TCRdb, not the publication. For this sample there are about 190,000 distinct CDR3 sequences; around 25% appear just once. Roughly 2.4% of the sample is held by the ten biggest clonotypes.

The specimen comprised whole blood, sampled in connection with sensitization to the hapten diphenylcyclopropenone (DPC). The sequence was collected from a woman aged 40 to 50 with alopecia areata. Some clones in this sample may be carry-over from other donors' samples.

Here is the DNA: TGTGCCAGCAGCATCCTAGGGGTGCAGTACTTC. Protein translation: CASSILGVQYF. The rearrangement combines TRBV12-3 or TRBV12-4 with TRBJ2-7; TRBD1 is possibly the D segment (5 matching bases). Spanning cysteine to phenylalanine, the CDR3 consists of 11 amino acids. The kept DNA is CDR3 alone, 33 bases in frame from the first base. The junction carries 12 bases between V and J, which are trimmed by 6 bases and 9 bases respectively.